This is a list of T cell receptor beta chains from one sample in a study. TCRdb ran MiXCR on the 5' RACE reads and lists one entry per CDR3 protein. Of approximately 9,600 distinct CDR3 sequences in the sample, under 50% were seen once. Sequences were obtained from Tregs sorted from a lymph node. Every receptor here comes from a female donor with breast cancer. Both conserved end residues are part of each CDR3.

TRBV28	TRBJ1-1	CASSPDRVEAFF
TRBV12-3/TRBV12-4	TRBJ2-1	CASKGLAGVNEQFF
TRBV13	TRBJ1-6	CASSSRFRQTGGTPLHF
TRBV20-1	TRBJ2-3	CSAITLAGGRGTDTQYF
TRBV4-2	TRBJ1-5	CASSQDRGNQPQHF
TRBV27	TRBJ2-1	CASSLSAGSYNEQFF
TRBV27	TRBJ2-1	CASMILGSSYNEQFF
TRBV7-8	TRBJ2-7	CASSLELREQYF
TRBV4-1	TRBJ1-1	CASSQDQWGISEAFF
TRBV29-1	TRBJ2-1	CSVEVGASGRGEQFF
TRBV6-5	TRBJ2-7	CASSRGLEQYF
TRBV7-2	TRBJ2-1	CASRERRGSQGSYEQFF
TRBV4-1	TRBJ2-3	CAGSQERTDTQYF
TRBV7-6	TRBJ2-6	CASSLGGTESFSGANVLTF
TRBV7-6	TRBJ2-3	CASSFNRLAGGEWLTDTQYF
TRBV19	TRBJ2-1	CASSDSSYNEQFF
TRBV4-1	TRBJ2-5	CASSQDSDRETQYF
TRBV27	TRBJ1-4	CASSLLGNEKLFF
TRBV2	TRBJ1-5	CASSEGHIYSNQPQHF
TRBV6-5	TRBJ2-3	CASSRNGLSTDTQYF
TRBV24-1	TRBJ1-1	CATSDAGETYF
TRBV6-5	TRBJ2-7	CASSKRPQGVVYEQYF
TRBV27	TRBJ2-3	CASSPPYLPDTQYF
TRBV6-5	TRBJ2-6	CASSYGFSDLGANVLTF
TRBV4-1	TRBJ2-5	CASSDLDSQETQYF
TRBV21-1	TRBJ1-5	CASSKEKKGQGANQPQHF
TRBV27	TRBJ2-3	CASRQGPPDTQYF
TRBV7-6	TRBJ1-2	CASSSLTGLSGYTF
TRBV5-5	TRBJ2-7	CASSLRTGSYEQYF
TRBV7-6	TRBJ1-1	CASSLNRHRMDTEAFF
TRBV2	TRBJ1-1	CASSESWEEAFF
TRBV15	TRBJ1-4	CATSNTVTNEKLFF
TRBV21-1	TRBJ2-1	CASSRKEGGPTYNEQFF
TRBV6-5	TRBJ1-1	CASGASTGGYTEAFF
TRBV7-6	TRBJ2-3	CASSLAYDTQYF
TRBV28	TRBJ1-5	CASSFEGQGNQPQHF
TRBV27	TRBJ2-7	CASSLSVTYEQYF
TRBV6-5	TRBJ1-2	CASSPYLVSGSGYTF
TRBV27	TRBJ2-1	CASSLSGPGGLARNEQFF
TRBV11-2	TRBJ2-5	CASSLAAGLQETQYF
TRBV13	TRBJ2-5	CASSLDMQETQYF
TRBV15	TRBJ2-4	CATSRSVSRADIQYF
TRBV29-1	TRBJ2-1	CSVGNNEQFF
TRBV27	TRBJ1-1	CASSPGQMNTEAFF
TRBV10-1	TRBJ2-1	CASSPQPTGEQFF
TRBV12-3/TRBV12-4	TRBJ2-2	CASSPSGLAGESGELFF
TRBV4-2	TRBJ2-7	CASSIPGQEPSEQYF
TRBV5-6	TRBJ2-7	CASSFGTGSYEQYF